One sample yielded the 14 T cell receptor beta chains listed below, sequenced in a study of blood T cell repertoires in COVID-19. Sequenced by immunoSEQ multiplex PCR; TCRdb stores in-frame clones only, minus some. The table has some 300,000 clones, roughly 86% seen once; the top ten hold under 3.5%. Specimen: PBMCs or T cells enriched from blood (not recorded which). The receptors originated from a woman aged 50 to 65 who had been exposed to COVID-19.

The CDR3 DNA is TGTGCTAGTGGTTTTCTGGGGGGAGGGACTGAAGCTTTCTTT. Its translation is CASGFLGGGTEAFF. The chain couples TRBV12-5 to TRBJ1-1; the D gene is possibly TRBD1 (5 bases). Per germline, CDR1 LGHNT and CDR2 FRNRAP. The V gene lost 3 bases and the J gene lost 5 bases, with 13 bases spanning the gap. CDR3 length: 14 amino acids.

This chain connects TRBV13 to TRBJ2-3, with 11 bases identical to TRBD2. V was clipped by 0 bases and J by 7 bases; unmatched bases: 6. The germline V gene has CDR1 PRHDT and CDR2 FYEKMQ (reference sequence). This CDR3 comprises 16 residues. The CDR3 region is CASSLGVTSGTNTQYF. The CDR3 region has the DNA TGTGCCAGCAGCTTAGGGGTGACTAGCGGGACCAATACGCAGTATTTT. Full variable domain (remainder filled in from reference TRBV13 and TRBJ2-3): AAGVIQSPRHLIKEKRETATLKCYPIPRHDTVYWYQQGPGQDPQFLISFYEKMQSDKGSIPDRFSAQQFSDYHSELNMSSLELGDSALYFCASSLGVTSGTNTQYFGPGTRLTVL.

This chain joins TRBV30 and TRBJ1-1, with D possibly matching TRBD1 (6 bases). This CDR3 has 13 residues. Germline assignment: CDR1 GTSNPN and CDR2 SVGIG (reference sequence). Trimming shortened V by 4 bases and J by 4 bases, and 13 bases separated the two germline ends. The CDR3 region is CAWIRLGGTEAFF. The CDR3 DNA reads TGTGCCTGGATTCGTTTAGGGGGCACTGAAGCTTTCTTT.

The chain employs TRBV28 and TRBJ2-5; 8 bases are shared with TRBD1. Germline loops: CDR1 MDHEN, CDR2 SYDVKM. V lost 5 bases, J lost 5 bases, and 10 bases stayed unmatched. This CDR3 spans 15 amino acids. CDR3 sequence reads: CASSGGGQGGETQYF. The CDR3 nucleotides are TGTGCCAGCAGTGGGGGAGGACAGGGCGGGGAGACCCAGTACTTC.

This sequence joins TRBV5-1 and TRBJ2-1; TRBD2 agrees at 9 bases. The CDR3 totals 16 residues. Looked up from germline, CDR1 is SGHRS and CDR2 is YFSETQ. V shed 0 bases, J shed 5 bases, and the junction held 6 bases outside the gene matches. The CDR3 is CASSLVVRGGHNEQFF. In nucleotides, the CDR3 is TGCGCCAGCAGCTTGGTTGTGCGGGGGGGACACAATGAGCAGTTCTTC.

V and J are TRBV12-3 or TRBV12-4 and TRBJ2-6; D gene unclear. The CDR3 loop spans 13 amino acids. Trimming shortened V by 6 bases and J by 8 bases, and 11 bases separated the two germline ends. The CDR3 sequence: CASSPSSPNVLTF. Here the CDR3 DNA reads TGTGCCAGCAGCCCGTCGTCCCCCAACGTCCTGACTTTC.

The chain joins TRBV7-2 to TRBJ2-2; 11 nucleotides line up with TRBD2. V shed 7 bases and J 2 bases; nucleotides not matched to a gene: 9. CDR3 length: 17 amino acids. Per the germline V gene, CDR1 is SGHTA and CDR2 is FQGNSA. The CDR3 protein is CASTDILAGDNTGELFF. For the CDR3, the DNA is TGTGCCAGCACCGACATACTAGCGGGGGATAACACCGGGGAGCTGTTTTTT.

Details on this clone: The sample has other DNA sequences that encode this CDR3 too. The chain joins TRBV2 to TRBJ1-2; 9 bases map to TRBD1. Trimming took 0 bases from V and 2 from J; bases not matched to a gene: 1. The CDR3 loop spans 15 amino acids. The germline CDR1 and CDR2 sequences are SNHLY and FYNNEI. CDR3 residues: CASSEAGTGNYGYTF. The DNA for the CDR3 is TGTGCCAGCAGTGAAGCCGGGACAGGGAACTATGGCTACACCTTC.

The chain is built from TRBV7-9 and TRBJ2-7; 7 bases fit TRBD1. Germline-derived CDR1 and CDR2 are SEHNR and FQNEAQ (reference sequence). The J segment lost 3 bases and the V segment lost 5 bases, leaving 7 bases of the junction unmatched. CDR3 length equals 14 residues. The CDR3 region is CASSRQGISYEQYF. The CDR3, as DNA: TGTGCCAGCAGCCGACAGGGTATCAGCTACGAGCAGTACTTC. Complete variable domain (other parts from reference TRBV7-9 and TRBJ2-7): DTGVSQNPRHKITKRGQNVTFRCDPISEHNRLYWYRQTLGQGPEFLTYFQNEAQLEKSRLLSDRFSAERPKGSFSTLEIQRTEQGDSAMYLCASSRQGISYEQYFGPGTRLTVT.

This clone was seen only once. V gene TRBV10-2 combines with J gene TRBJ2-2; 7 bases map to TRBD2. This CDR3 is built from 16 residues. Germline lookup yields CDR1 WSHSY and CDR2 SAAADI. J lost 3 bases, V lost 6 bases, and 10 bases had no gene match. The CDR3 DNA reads TGCGCCAGCAGCCGACTAGCTTTTATGGACACCGGGGAGCTGTTTTTT. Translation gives CASSRLAFMDTGELFF.

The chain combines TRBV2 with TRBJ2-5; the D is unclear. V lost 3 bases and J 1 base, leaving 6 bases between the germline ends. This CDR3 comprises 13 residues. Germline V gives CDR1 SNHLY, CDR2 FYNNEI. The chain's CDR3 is CASSDTFQETQYF. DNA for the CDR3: TGTGCCAGCAGTGATACATTCCAAGAGACCCAGTACTTC.

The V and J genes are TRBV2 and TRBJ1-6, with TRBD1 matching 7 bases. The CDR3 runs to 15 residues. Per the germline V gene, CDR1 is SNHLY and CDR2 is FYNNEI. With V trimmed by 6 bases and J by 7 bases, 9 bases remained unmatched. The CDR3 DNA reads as TGTGCCAGCAGACCCCAACAGGGGAGAAATTCACCCCTCCACTTT. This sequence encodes CASRPQQGRNSPLHF. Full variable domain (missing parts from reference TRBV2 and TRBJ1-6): EPEVTQTPSHQVTQMGQEVILRCVPISNHLYFYWYRQILGQKVEFLVSFYNNEISEKSEIFDDQFSVERPDGSNFTLKIRSTKLEDSAMYFCASRPQQGRNSPLHFGNGTRLTVT.

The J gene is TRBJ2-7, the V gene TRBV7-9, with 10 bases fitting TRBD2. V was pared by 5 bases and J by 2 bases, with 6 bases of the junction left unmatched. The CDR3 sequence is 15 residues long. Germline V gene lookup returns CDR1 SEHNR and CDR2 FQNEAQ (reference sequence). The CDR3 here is CASSASGTSAYEQYF. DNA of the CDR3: TGTGCCAGCAGCGCCTCCGGGACTAGCGCCTACGAGCAGTACTTC.

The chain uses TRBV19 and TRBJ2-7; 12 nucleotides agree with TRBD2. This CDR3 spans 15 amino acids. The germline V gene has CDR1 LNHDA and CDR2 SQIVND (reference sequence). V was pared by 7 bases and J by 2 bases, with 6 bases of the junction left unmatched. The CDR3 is CASTTTSGRPYEQYF. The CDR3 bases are TGTGCCAGTACAACGACTAGCGGGAGACCCTACGAGCAGTACTTC.